This is a list of T cell receptor beta chains from one sample in a study of blood T cell repertoires in COVID-19. The data were produced by immunoSEQ multiplex PCR, yet TCRdb's version contains in-frame clones alone and is incomplete. This table holds over 120,000 clones, roughly 86% found once. Source material: peripheral blood. The source of these receptors is a woman aged 45 to 65 with acute or convalescent COVID-19. Both conserved end residues are part of each CDR3. The D gene is left open where the match is weak.

TRBD1	TRBV19	TRBJ1-2	15	CASTIGTGLDYGYTF
NA	TRBV5-6	TRBJ2-3	16	CASSWSSGILTDTQYF
NA	TRBV18	TRBJ2-7	15	CASSHGQRRTYEQYF
NA	TRBV6-5	TRBJ1-5	15	CASRSLEGGNQPQHF
NA	TRBV5-4	TRBJ2-6	16	CASSLDPRGGANVLTF
TRBD1	TRBV5-1	TRBJ1-2	13	CASGAGGYYGYTF
TRBD2	TRBV9	TRBJ2-2	15	CASSASSGGVGELFF
TRBD1	TRBV6-5	TRBJ2-7	15	CASSSYGTGGYEQYF
NA	TRBV5-1	TRBJ2-4	15	CASSLTVLAKNIQYF
NA	TRBV28	TRBJ1-3	15	CASSPTGVAGNTIYF
NA	TRBV6-5	TRBJ1-5	15	CASMSGTLSNQPQHF
NA	TRBV7-9	TRBJ1-2	16	CASSPEAGRLIYGYTF
NA	TRBV5-6	TRBJ1-2	15	CASSLITGVGYGYTF
NA	TRBV13	TRBJ2-3	14	CASSSPERVDTQYF
NA	TRBV24-1	TRBJ2-3	13	CATSVGEWDTQYF
TRBD1	TRBV7-3	TRBJ1-2	15	CASSYTGGPNYGYTF
NA	TRBV18	TRBJ1-4	15	CASSPPAGLDEKLFF
TRBD2	TRBV24-1	TRBJ2-1	16	CATSDSGTSQINEQFF
TRBD2	TRBV27	TRBJ2-5	20	CASSSRLLAGADGYRETQYF
NA	TRBV5-6	TRBJ2-1	16	CASSGEVGVSYNEQFF
TRBD1	TRBV5-1	TRBJ2-4	17	CASSLAQTGDAKNIQYF
NA	TRBV29-1	TRBJ2-3	14	CSGQGLNAADTQYF
NA	TRBV5-1	TRBJ2-5	13	CASSSEQMETQYF
TRBD1	TRBV19	TRBJ1-4	16	CASTPRDGTGFEKLFF
NA	TRBV29-1	TRBJ2-3	12	CSVEMRGDTQYF
NA	TRBV10-1	TRBJ2-1	15	CASSEYWGPYNEQFF
TRBD2	TRBV2	TRBJ2-3	15	CARSKLAGGTDTQYF
TRBD2	TRBV7-9	TRBJ2-7	13	CASSFSGGYEQYF
NA	TRBV7-2	TRBJ2-6	15	CASSKQGSGANVLTF
NA	TRBV7-9	TRBJ1-1	13	CASSRDSNTEAFF
NA	TRBV9	TRBJ2-7	12	CASSVGSDEQYF